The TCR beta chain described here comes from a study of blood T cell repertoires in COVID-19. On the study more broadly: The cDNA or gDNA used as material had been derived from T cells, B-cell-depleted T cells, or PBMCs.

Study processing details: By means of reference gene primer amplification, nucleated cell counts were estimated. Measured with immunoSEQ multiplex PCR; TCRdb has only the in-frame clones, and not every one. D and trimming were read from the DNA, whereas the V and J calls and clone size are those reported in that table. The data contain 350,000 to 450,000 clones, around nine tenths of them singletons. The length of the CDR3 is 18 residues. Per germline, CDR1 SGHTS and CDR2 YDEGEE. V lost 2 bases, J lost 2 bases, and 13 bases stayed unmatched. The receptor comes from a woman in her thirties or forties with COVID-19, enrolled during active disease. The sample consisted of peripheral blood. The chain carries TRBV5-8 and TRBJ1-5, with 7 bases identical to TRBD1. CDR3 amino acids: CASSLGGGGVSGNQPQHF. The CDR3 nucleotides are TGTGCCAGCAGCTTAGGGGGCGGCGGGGTTTCGGGCAATCAGCCCCAGCATTTT.